Below are 25 T cell receptor beta chains sequenced from a single sample in a study of shared clonotypes between healthy human individuals (dated by TCRdb to 2018 to 2020). Library generation was performed with the immunoSEQ multiplex PCR assay. The source is immuneACCESS, and TCRdb retained only in-frame sequences with V and J called. Part of the clones is not carried over; for the studies checked, unresolved V genes explain less than half of this, and the remainder is unexplained. The sample table lists 1.4 million or so clones, approximately 98.5% of them with a count of one. The ten largest account for about 0.4% of the sample. Specimen: naive CD4+ T cells sorted from blood. This specimen's cell subset or site label, interpreted: CD45RA+ positively selected. These TCRs come from a man under 40 in good health.

This clone has only one observation. The chain has TRBV4-3 and TRBJ2-1; TRBD2 matches at 15 bases. Looked up from germline, CDR1 is LGHNA and CDR2 is YSLEER. V shed 0 bases and J 4 bases; nucleotides not matched to a gene: 16. The CDR3 runs to 22 residues. CDR3 nucleotides: TGCGCCAGCAGCCAAGAGAGGGGCGCCCCGGGACTAGCGGGAGGACCTTACAATGAGCAGTTCTTC. Translation: CASSQERGAPGLAGGPYNEQFF.

V is TRBV10-3 and J is TRBJ1-3; 7 bases agree with TRBD1. V shed 6 bases, J shed 2 bases, and the junction held 4 bases outside the gene matches. The CDR3 has 14 residues. In germline, CDR1 is ENHRY, CDR2 SYGVKD. In nucleotides, the CDR3 is TGTGCCATCAGGAAACAGGGGCCTGGAAACACCATATATTTT. Its translation: CAIRKQGPGNTIYF.

The chain links TRBV11-2 to TRBJ2-5; D is uncertain. The CDR3 spans 16 residues. The germline V and J ends were trimmed by 5 bases and 5 bases, with 21 bases remaining between them. Germline-derived CDR1 and CDR2 are SGHAT and FQNNGV. As DNA, the CDR3 is TGTGCCAGCAGCCCACGGCGGCAGGCGCCTCGGGAGACCCAGTACTTC. Amino acids: CASSPRRQAPRETQYF.

The chain joins TRBV5-5 to TRBJ1-1; 8 bases agree with TRBD1. Germline V gene lookup returns CDR1 SGHKS and CDR2 YYEKEE (reference sequence). The length of the CDR3 is 16 residues. V gave up 3 bases and J gave up 0 bases; unmatched junction bases: 7. The CDR3 region has the DNA TGTGCCAGCAGCTCCCCGACAGGGGCCATGAACACTGAAGCTTTCTTT. It specifies CASSSPTGAMNTEAFF.

This chain uses TRBV15 with TRBJ2-7, with a weak D call TRBD1 (6 bases). Germline lookup yields CDR1 LNHNV and CDR2 YYDKDF (reference sequence). Trimming took off 5 bases at V and 6 bases at J, with 17 bases between the two ends. This CDR3 region has 14 residues. Written as DNA, the CDR3 is TGTGCCACCAGCGTCAGGGGCCGGTCATTCGAGCAGTACTTC. It is translated as CATSVRGRSFEQYF.

The rearrangement joins TRBV5-1 to TRBJ2-3; D is perhaps TRBD1 (6 bases). CDR3 length: 14 amino acids. Germline V gene lookup returns CDR1 SGHRS and CDR2 YFSETQ. Trimming left V 0 bases short and J 4 bases short, with 9 bases between. In DNA form, the CDR3 reads TGCGCCAGCAGCTTGGGACAGGTTTCAGATACGCAGTATTTT. This gives the protein CASSLGQVSDTQYF.

V and J are TRBV27 and TRBJ2-7, with 7 bases aligning to TRBD1. Per germline, CDR1 MNHEY and CDR2 SMNVEV (reference sequence). The ends lost 4 bases at V and 5 bases at J; junction bases unmatched: 11. This CDR3 is 15 amino acids long. The CDR3: CASSSLRGQIDEQYF. CDR3 DNA sequence: TGTGCCAGCAGTTCGCTCAGGGGACAGATAGACGAGCAGTACTTC.

This sequence joins TRBV10-3 and TRBJ1-2, with 9 bases lining up with TRBD1. V lost 5 bases to trimming and J lost 4 bases; unmatched junction nucleotides: 14. Germline loops: CDR1 ENHRY, CDR2 SYGVKD. The CDR3 is 17 residues long. The CDR3 reads CAISPWGQGLNGYGYTF. In nucleotides, the CDR3 is TGTGCCATCAGTCCGTGGGGACAGGGTCTGAACGGCTATGGCTACACCTTC.

The chain recombines TRBV4-1 with TRBJ2-7; 12 bases line up with TRBD1. The V and J ends lost 3 bases and 7 bases, in that order; junction bases with no gene match: 7. The CDR3 is made up of 15 amino acids. Looked up from germline, CDR1 is MGHRA and CDR2 is YSYEKL. The CDR3 loop is CASSHPGQGAGEQYF. CDR3 nucleotide sequence: TGCGCCAGCAGCCATCCGGGACAGGGGGCCGGAGAGCAGTACTTC.

This clone was recorded once. This sequence joins TRBV6-5 and TRBJ2-6, with TRBD2 as a possible D gene (6 bases). V lost 7 bases and J lost 2, with 9 bases in between. This CDR3 has 14 amino acids. Germline CDR1 is MNHEY and CDR2 is SVGAGI. CDR3 in amino acids: CASMSGAGANVLTF. CDR3 DNA sequence: TGTGCCAGCATGTCGGGAGCTGGGGCCAACGTCCTGACTTTC.

The chain joins TRBV4-2 to TRBJ1-2; the D gene is possibly TRBD1 (6 bases). The V gene's germline CDR1 is LGHNA and CDR2 YNFKEQ. Trimming left V 0 bases short and J 3 bases short, with 8 bases between. The CDR3 covers 14 residues. This CDR3 is CASSQEEGDYGYTF. The CDR3 region has the DNA TGTGCCAGCAGCCAAGAAGAGGGGGACTATGGCTACACCTTC.

V gene TRBV5-4 combines with J gene TRBJ2-7, with D possibly being TRBD1 (5 bases). The CDR3 sequence is 15 residues long. Deletions cut 2 bases from V and 4 bases from J, with 16 bases between. Germline V lookup: CDR1 SGHNT, CDR2 YYREEE (reference sequence). CDR3 DNA sequence: TGTGCCAGCAGCTTACTCCGAGAAGGGGCGTACGAGCAGTACTTC. Encoded protein: CASSLLREGAYEQYF.

The genes are TRBV7-6 and TRBJ2-1; 8 bases map to TRBD2. The CDR3 is 17 amino acids. J was trimmed by 0 bases and V by 2 bases; bases with no gene match: 6. Looked up from germline, CDR1 is SGHVS and CDR2 is FNYEAQ. The CDR3 DNA follows: TGTGCCAGCAGCTTATTTGGGAGCGGGAGCTCCTACAATGAGCAGTTCTTC. Protein sequence: CASSLFGSGSSYNEQFF.

The chain combines TRBV5-5 with TRBJ2-2, with D unclear. Germline V lookup: CDR1 SGHKS, CDR2 YYEKEE (reference sequence). The CDR3 has 16 amino acids. V was cut by 0 bases and J by 6 bases, with 15 bases left in between. CDR3 nucleotides: TGTGCCAGCAGCTTGGAATCGAGAAGCTACTCCGGGGAGCTGTTTTTT. It is translated as CASSLESRSYSGELFF.

About this clone: The junction and the germline gene differ at one end; a read error may be behind it. The genes are TRBV9 and TRBJ1-1; 8 nucleotides match TRBD1. Germline CDR1 reads SGDLS; CDR2 reads YYNGEE. This CDR3 spans 12 amino acids. CDR3 in amino acids: CASNVGQGEAFF. CDR3 DNA sequence: TGTGCCAGCAACGTAGGACAGGGTGAAGCTTTCTTT.

The chain recombines TRBV7-3 with TRBJ2-3; 8 bases line up with TRBD1. Germline CDR1 is SGHTA and CDR2 is FQGTGA. CDR3 length equals 15 residues. V was pared by 1 base and J by 4 bases, with 4 bases of the junction left unmatched. The CDR3 loop reads CASSLNRQGSDTQYF. For the CDR3, the DNA is TGTGCCAGCAGCTTAAATAGACAGGGGTCAGATACGCAGTATTTT.

In nucleotides, the CDR3 is TGTGCCAGCAGTTTCCCGCCGCGTGGCTACACCTTC. This encodes CASSFPPRGYTF. The chain employs TRBV28 and TRBJ1-2, with D unresolved. The CDR3 spans 12 residues. The germline V gene has CDR1 MDHEN and CDR2 SYDVKM. The germline V and J ends were trimmed by 3 bases and 7 bases, with 9 bases remaining between them.

The count of this clone is one. Additional DNA sequences in this sample encode the identical CDR3. The chain carries TRBV14 and TRBJ2-3, with D hard to call. CDR3 length: 12 residues. Trimming left V 2 bases short and J 4 bases short, with 4 bases between. Germline lookup yields CDR1 SGHDN and CDR2 FVKESK. The CDR3 nucleotides read TGTGCCAGCAGCCAATCCGCAGATACGCAGTATTTT. It codes for CASSQSADTQYF.

In this sample, this clone turned up once. CDR3 sequence (DNA): TGTGCCAGTAGCACTACAAACAGGGCCCAGCCCCAGCATTTT. The encoded protein is CASSTTNRAQPQHF. The chain carries TRBV19 and TRBJ1-5; D possibly corresponds to TRBD1 (6 bases). The CDR3 totals 14 residues. Germline CDR1 and CDR2: LNHDA and SQIVND (reference sequence). The V end lost 6 bases, the J end lost 7 bases, and 16 bases lay between the germline ends. The entire variable domain, with the rest obtained from reference TRBV19 and TRBJ1-5, is as follows: DGGITQSPKYLFRKEGQNVTLSCEQNLNHDAMYWYRQDPGQGLRLIYYSQIVNDFQKGDIAEGYSVSREKKESFPLTVTSAQKNPTAFYLCASSTTNRAQPQHFGDGTRLSIL.

Concerning this clone itself: At one boundary the junction diverges from the germline segment, which might be a read error. CDR3 in DNA: TGTGCCAGCAGCCAAGAAAGGTGGCCACCCTCTGGAAACACTATATATTTT. This sequence encodes CASSQERWPPSGNTIYF. This chain links TRBV14 with TRBJ1-3; D is ambiguous. CDR3 size: 17 residues. The V gene's germline CDR1 is SGHDN and CDR2 FVKESK.

The chain recombines TRBV6-6 with TRBJ2-1, with no clear D. Germline V gene sequence: CDR1 MNHNY, CDR2 SVGAGI (reference sequence). V was trimmed by 2 bases and J by 5 bases, leaving 10 bases between them. This CDR3 has 14 residues. The CDR3 reads CASSYVGLHNEQFF. In DNA, the CDR3 is TGTGCCAGCAGTTACGTGGGCCTACACAATGAGCAGTTCTTC.

This chain joins TRBV11-3 and TRBJ2-1; 7 bases are a match to TRBD2. Germline values: CDR1 SGHNT, CDR2 YENEEA. This CDR3 has 16 amino acids. Losses at the gene ends were 0 bases for V and 8 bases for J; bases not matched to a gene: 10. The CDR3, as DNA: TGTGCCAGCAGCTTAGAGGGGGGAGGGCCCTCTGATGAGCAGTTCTTC. Its protein is CASSLEGGGPSDEQFF.

This sequence joins TRBV19 and TRBJ1-5; D remains unclear. The CDR3 runs to 17 residues. V lost 0 bases to trimming and J lost 3 bases, with 15 bases between them. Germline CDR1 and CDR2: LNHDA and SQIVND (reference sequence). As DNA, the CDR3 is TGTGCCAGTAGTATAGATCTAGGCGGTTCTGCCAATCAGCCCCAGCATTTT. Its translation: CASSIDLGGSANQPQHF.

This sequence joins TRBV28 and TRBJ1-5; D call uncertain. Germline CDR1 is MDHEN and CDR2 is SYDVKM. This CDR3 has 15 residues. With 4 bases removed from V and 0 bases from J, the gap between germline ends came to 10 bases. In DNA, the CDR3 is TGTGCCAGCAGTTCGTTAGCCGATAGCAATCAGCCCCAGCATTTT. Residues: CASSSLADSNQPQHF.

V is TRBV28 and J is TRBJ1-5, with 8 bases matching TRBD1. Germline V lookup: CDR1 MDHEN, CDR2 SYDVKM. This CDR3 contains 13 residues. V lost 6 bases and J lost 4; bases outside the gene matches: 2. The CDR3 DNA follows: TGTGCCAGCAGCGGACAGGGAAATCAGCCCCAGCATTTT. Its translation: CASSGQGNQPQHF. Full variable domain (rest looked up from reference TRBV28 and TRBJ1-5): DVKVTQSSRYLVKRTGEKVFLECVQDMDHENMFWYRQDPGLGLRLIYFSYDVKMKEKGDIPEGYSVSREKKERFSLILESASTNQTSMYLCASSGQGNQPQHFGDGTRLSIL.